The 26 T cell receptor beta chains below were found in one sample sequenced in a study of T cells in Graves' hyperthyroidism and ophthalmopathy. From RNA transcripts, TCR beta CDR3 regions were amplified. HTBI primers were employed in a first-round RT-PCR of the TCR CDR3. TCRdb reprocessed the multiplex PCR reads with MiXCR, giving one entry per CDR3 protein. The table has hundreds of thousands of distinct CDR3 sequences, around 42% seen once; the top ten hold about 7.8%. Sequenced input: peripheral blood or thyroid tissue (not recorded which). The receptors originated from a woman aged 18-29 years with Graves' hyperthyroidism.

V usage is TRBV19 and J usage is TRBJ1-1; tentative D call: TRBD1 (5 bases). This CDR3 has 15 amino acids. V gave up 5 bases and J gave up 4 bases, with 17 bases separating them. CDR1 and CDR2 (germline): LNHDA, SQIVND (reference sequence). The CDR3 is CASSPWPAGRTEAFF. CDR3 coding DNA: TGTGCCAGTAGTCCCTGGCCCGCAGGGCGCACTGAAGCTTTCTTT. The full variable domain, rest sourced from reference TRBV19 and TRBJ1-1, is DGGITQSPKYLFRKEGQNVTLSCEQNLNHDAMYWYRQDPGQGLRLIYYSQIVNDFQKGDIAEGYSVSREKKESFPLTVTSAQKNPTAFYLCASSPWPAGRTEAFFGQGTRLTVV.

The chain joins TRBV7-6 to TRBJ2-7; no clear D. CDR1 is SGHVS and CDR2 is FNYEAQ in the germline V gene. The CDR3 covers 12 residues. V was trimmed by 5 bases and J by 7 bases, leaving 12 bases between them. CDR3 DNA: TGTGCCAGCAGCAGTTTAATGGATGAGCAGTACTTC. Protein product: CASSSLMDEQYF.

Turning to this clonotype: Mismatch with germline at one junction end may stem from a read error. This chain uses TRBV29-1 with TRBJ2-7, with 12 bases that match TRBD2. Germline V lookup: CDR1 SQVTM, CDR2 ANQGSEA. The CDR3 loop spans 14 amino acids. Here the CDR3 DNA reads TGCAGCGTTGGTCTAGCGGGAGGGGTAGGGGAGCTGTACTTC. Amino acids: CSVGLAGGVGELYF.

The CDR3 sequence is CASSPTGTGYGANVLTF. The CDR3, as DNA: TGTGCCAGCAGTCCAACCGGGACAGGCTACGGGGCCAACGTCCTGACTTTC. The chain joins TRBV25-1 to TRBJ2-6; TRBD1 matches at 8 bases. J was trimmed by 4 bases and V by 5 bases; bases with no gene match: 10. Germline CDR1 reads MGHDK; CDR2 reads SYGVNS. The CDR3 runs to 17 residues.

This clonotype was observed at least ten times. This chain uses TRBV7-2 with TRBJ1-6; TRBD1 is a possible D gene (6 bases). The CDR3 is 15 residues long. V dropped 3 bases and J dropped 10 bases, with 16 bases sitting between them. The germline V gene has CDR1 SGHTA and CDR2 FQGNSA. The CDR3 DNA follows: TGTGCCAGCAGCTTTGCACAGGGTGTAGGCTCACCCCTCCACTTT. It translates to CASSFAQGVGSPLHF.

This clonotype has ten or more counts. This chain links TRBV15 with TRBJ2-5, with D perhaps assigned TRBD1 or TRBD2 (5 bases each). Trimming removed 5 bases from V and 5 bases from J, with 12 bases in between. This CDR3 comprises 13 residues. Germline CDR1 reads LNHNV; CDR2 reads YYDKDF (reference sequence). CDR3 sequence (DNA): TGTGCCACCAGCGTTTCGGGGCGCGAGACCCAGTACTTC. This gives the protein CATSVSGRETQYF.

The chain links TRBV9 to TRBJ1-2; TRBD1 might be the D (6 bases). The germline CDR1 and CDR2 sequences are SGDLS and YYNGEE. Between the trimmed V and J ends, which lost 4 bases and 5 bases, there was a span of 12 bases. This CDR3 spans 13 amino acids. For the CDR3, the DNA is TGTGCCAGCAGCAAAAGGGGGAGATATGGCTACACCTTC. This codes for CASSKRGRYGYTF.

The J gene is TRBJ2-7, the V gene TRBV15, with 9 bases aligning to TRBD2. CDR1 LNHNV and CDR2 YYDKDF come from the germline V gene (reference sequence). V trimming: 0 bases; J trimming: 5 bases; junction bases outside the gene matches: 5. The CDR3 covers 15 residues. This CDR3 reads CATSRDTSGFHEQYF. DNA for the CDR3: TGTGCCACCAGCAGAGATACTAGCGGGTTCCACGAGCAGTACTTC.

This sequence joins TRBV7-2 and TRBJ2-7; 7 nucleotides agree with TRBD1. This CDR3 is 16 amino acids long. The ends lost 1 base at V and 4 bases at J; junction bases unmatched: 10. Germline assignment: CDR1 SGHTA and CDR2 FQGNSA. The CDR3, as DNA: TGTGCCAGCAGCTTAGGAGCCGGGACAGCGAAATACGAGCAGTACTTC. Protein product: CASSLGAGTAKYEQYF.

This clonotype was recorded a few times. This sequence joins TRBV19 and TRBJ1-5; 8 bases agree with TRBD1. The CDR3 is 14 residues long. Germline trimming cut 4 bases from V and 5 bases from J; bases unmatched to any gene: 4. CDR1 and CDR2 (germline): LNHDA, SQIVND (reference sequence). CDR3 bases: TGTGCCAGTAGTACCGGACAGGGATATCAGCCCCAGCATTTT. As protein: CASSTGQGYQPQHF.

The chain carries TRBV29-1 and TRBJ1-2, with unresolved D. This CDR3 contains 11 residues. Germline V gene sequence: CDR1 SQVTM, CDR2 ANQGSEA. Trimming shortened V by 8 bases and J by 7 bases, and 14 bases separated the two germline ends. The CDR3 region is CSLEAGGGYTF. As DNA, the CDR3 is TGCAGCTTAGAGGCAGGAGGTGGCTACACCTTC. Full variable domain (outside the CDR3, taken from reference TRBV29-1 and TRBJ1-2): SAVISQKPSRDICQRGTSLTIQCQVDSQVTMMFWYRQQPGQSLTLIATANQGSEATYESGFVIDKFPISRPNLTFSTLTVSNMSPEDSSIYLCSLEAGGGYTFGSGTRLTVV.

In its sample, this clonotype was seen a few times. The rearrangement joins TRBV9 to TRBJ2-5; TRBD2 agrees at 8 bases. V lost 4 bases and J lost 5; bases outside the gene matches: 13. The CDR3 extends over 16 amino acids. Germline V gene sequence: CDR1 SGDLS, CDR2 YYNGEE. The CDR3 coding sequence is TGTGCCAGCAGCCAAGATAAGTCGGGAGGGTGGGAGACCCAGTACTTC. Translating it yields CASSQDKSGGWETQYF.

The genes are TRBV6-1 and TRBJ2-6, with TRBD1 matching 7 bases. The CDR3 sequence is 15 residues long. Germline lookup yields CDR1 MNHNS and CDR2 SASEGT. V gave up 8 bases and J gave up 0 bases; unmatched junction bases: 4. CDR3 residues: CASCRDSSGANVLTF. As DNA, the CDR3 is TGTGCCAGCTGCCGGGACAGCTCTGGGGCCAACGTCCTGACTTTC.

This clonotype was seen at least ten times. The J gene is TRBJ1-2, the V gene TRBV29-1; no firm D call. Deletions cut 4 bases from V and 1 base from J, with 7 bases between. The germline V gene encodes CDR1 SQVTM and CDR2 ANQGSEA. This CDR3 has 12 residues. The CDR3 DNA is TGCAGCGTTGGTCAGGATAACTATGGCTACACCTTC. It translates to CSVGQDNYGYTF. The full variable domain, with the rest looked up from reference TRBV29-1 and TRBJ1-2, is SAVISQKPSRDICQRGTSLTIQCQVDSQVTMMFWYRQQPGQSLTLIATANQGSEATYESGFVIDKFPISRPNLTFSTLTVSNMSPEDSSIYLCSVGQDNYGYTFGSGTRLTVV.

The V call is TRBV10-3, the J call TRBJ1-3; D is possibly TRBD1 (5 bases). Germline V gene lookup returns CDR1 ENHRY and CDR2 SYGVKD. CDR3 length: 15 amino acids. Trimming shortened V by 6 bases and J by 2 bases, and 14 bases separated the two germline ends. CDR3 sequence: CAISPGLMTGNTIYF. CDR3 nucleotide sequence: TGTGCCATCAGCCCGGGACTGATGACTGGAAACACCATATATTTT.

The J gene is TRBJ1-5, the V gene TRBV2; 7 bases are a match to TRBD1. This CDR3 is 16 amino acids long. With 5 bases clipped from V and 5 bases from J, the junction kept 12 bases outside the gene matches. The germline V gene has CDR1 SNHLY and CDR2 FYNNEI. The CDR3 spells CASSLLRQGGHQPQHF. DNA for the CDR3: TGTGCCAGCAGTTTACTGCGACAGGGAGGGCATCAGCCCCAGCATTTT.

This chain connects TRBV20-1 to TRBJ2-7; D ambiguous. This CDR3 contains 16 residues. Trimming removed 0 bases from V and 3 bases from J, with 18 bases in between. Germline V gene sequence: CDR1 DFQATT, CDR2 SNEGSKA (reference sequence). In DNA, the CDR3 is TGCAGTGCTAGAGATAAGTGGGGAAGGTCGCTCTACGAGCAGTACTTC. Translation gives CSARDKWGRSLYEQYF.

V and J are TRBV2 and TRBJ1-4, with D possibly being TRBD1 (6 bases). Germline assignment: CDR1 SNHLY and CDR2 FYNNEI. This CDR3 is 14 amino acids long. The V gene lost 8 bases and the J gene lost 8 bases, with 18 bases spanning the gap. The CDR3 DNA reads TGTGCCAGCGAGATCCGGGGGCACGGGGAAAAACTGTTTTTT. This gives the protein CASEIRGHGEKLFF. The full variable domain, rest sourced from reference TRBV2 and TRBJ1-4, is EPEVTQTPSHQVTQMGQEVILRCVPISNHLYFYWYRQILGQKVEFLVSFYNNEISEKSEIFDDQFSVERPDGSNFTLKIRSTKLEDSAMYFCASEIRGHGEKLFFGSGTQLSVL.

Comments on this clonotype: The conserved phenylalanine or tryptophan is not found at the CDR3 terminus, so this likely reflects a read error. Because the CDR3's place on the DNA is in doubt, the DNA is left out and the CDR3 is given as listed by TCRdb. The chain couples TRBV24-1 to TRBJ1-1. Germline values: CDR1 KGHDR, CDR2 SFDVKD. The CDR3 adds up to 8 amino acids, both ends counted. The CDR3 protein is CATSASFL.

CDR3 region: CSASRTSGGEQYF. The CDR3 nucleotides are TGCAGTGCTAGCCGGACTAGCGGGGGCGAGCAGTACTTC. The V call is TRBV20-1, the J call TRBJ2-7; 13 nucleotides agree with TRBD2. Germline values: CDR1 DFQATT, CDR2 SNEGSKA (reference sequence). This CDR3 has 13 residues. Unmatched junction bases numbered 2, after V lost 3 bases and J lost 6 bases.

The rearrangement links TRBV20-1 to TRBJ1-6; D is undetermined. The CDR3 sequence is 12 residues long. Germline V gene data show CDR1 as DFQATT and CDR2 as SNEGSKA (reference sequence). The V gene lost 0 bases and the J gene lost 7 bases, with 4 bases spanning the gap. In nucleotides, the CDR3 is TGCAGTGCTAGAGAGGGGAATTCACCCCTCCACTTT. It is translated as CSAREGNSPLHF.

The chain uses TRBV5-1 and TRBJ1-1, with D possibly TRBD1 on 5 matching bases. The CDR3 is 14 residues long. V was pared by 6 bases and J by 3 bases, with 15 bases between. Per germline, CDR1 SGHRS and CDR2 YFSETQ. The DNA for the CDR3 is TGCGCCAGCAACTCGGGGGAGGGGCACACTGAAGCTTTCTTT. Translation gives CASNSGEGHTEAFF.

In this sample, this clonotype turned up a few times. The V gene is TRBV7-9, the J gene TRBJ1-1; D ambiguous. V lost 3 bases and J lost 1, with 15 bases in between. The CDR3 has 16 residues. Germline CDR1 is SEHNR and CDR2 is FQNEAQ (reference sequence). For the CDR3, the DNA is TGTGCCAGCAGCTTGTCGTTACTAGTAACGAACACTGAAGCTTTCTTT. It encodes CASSLSLLVTNTEAFF.

This clonotype has a count of ten or more. The chain carries TRBV20-1 and TRBJ2-7; 7 nucleotides line up with TRBD2. With V trimmed by 5 bases and J by 3 bases, 10 bases remained unmatched. CDR3 length equals 14 residues. Germline V gene data show CDR1 as DFQATT and CDR2 as SNEGSKA (reference sequence). CDR3 sequence (DNA): TGCAGTGCTCGATCTAGCGGAGGGAACTACGAGCAGTACTTC. Amino acid sequence: CSARSSGGNYEQYF.

The chain employs TRBV25-1 and TRBJ1-2; D might be TRBD1 (5 bases). The CDR3 is 14 amino acids. CDR1 MGHDK and CDR2 SYGVNS come from the germline V gene. CDR3 loop: CARDTLGANYGYTF. CDR3 bases: TGTGCTAGAGATACGCTGGGGGCTAACTATGGCTACACCTTC.

This chain joins TRBV20-1 and TRBJ2-5; D is undetermined. This CDR3 is 11 amino acids long. Trimming removed 5 bases at V and 7 bases at J, with 11 bases between. In germline, CDR1 is DFQATT, CDR2 SNEGSKA (reference sequence). This CDR3 reads CSAGTPGTQYF. In nucleotides, the CDR3 is TGCAGTGCTGGTACCCCCGGGACCCAGTACTTC.